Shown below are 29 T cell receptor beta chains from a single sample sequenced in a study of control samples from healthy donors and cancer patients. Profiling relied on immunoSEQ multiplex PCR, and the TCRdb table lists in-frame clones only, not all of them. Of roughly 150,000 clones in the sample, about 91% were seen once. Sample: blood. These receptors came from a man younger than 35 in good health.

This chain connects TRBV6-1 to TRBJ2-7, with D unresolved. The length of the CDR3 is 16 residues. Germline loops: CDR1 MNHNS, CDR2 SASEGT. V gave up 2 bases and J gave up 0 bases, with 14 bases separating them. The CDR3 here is CASSELAMGSSYEQYF. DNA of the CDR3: TGTGCCAGCAGTGAACTGGCGATGGGATCCTCCTACGAGCAGTACTTC.

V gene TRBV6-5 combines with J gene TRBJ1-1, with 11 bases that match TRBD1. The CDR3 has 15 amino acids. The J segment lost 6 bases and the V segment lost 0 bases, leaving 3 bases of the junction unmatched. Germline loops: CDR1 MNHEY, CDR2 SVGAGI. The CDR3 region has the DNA TGTGCCAGCAGTTACTCCCCGGGACAGGGGGCTGAAGCTTTCTTT. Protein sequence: CASSYSPGQGAEAFF.

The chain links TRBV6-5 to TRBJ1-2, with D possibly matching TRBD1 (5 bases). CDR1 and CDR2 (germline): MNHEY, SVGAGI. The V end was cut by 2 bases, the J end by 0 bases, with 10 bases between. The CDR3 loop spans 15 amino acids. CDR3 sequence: CASSYRGDSNYGYTF. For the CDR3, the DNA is TGTGCCAGCAGTTACCGAGGGGATTCTAACTATGGCTACACCTTC.

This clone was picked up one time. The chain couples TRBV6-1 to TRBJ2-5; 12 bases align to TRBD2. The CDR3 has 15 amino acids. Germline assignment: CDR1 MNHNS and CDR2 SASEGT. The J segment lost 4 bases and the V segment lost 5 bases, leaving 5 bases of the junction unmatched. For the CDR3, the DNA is TGTGCCAGCAGTTTGACTAGCGGGGGAGGAGAGACCCAGTACTTC. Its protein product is CASSLTSGGGETQYF.

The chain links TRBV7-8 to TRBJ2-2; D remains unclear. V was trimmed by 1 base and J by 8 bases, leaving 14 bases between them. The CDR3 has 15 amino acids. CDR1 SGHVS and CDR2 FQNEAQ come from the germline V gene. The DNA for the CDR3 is TGTGCCAGCAGCTTAGGGACCAGCGATCGTGGGGAGCTGTTTTTT. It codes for CASSLGTSDRGELFF.

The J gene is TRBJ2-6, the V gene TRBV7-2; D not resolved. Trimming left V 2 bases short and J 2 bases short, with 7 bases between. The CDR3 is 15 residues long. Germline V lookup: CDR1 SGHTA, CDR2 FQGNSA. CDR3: CASSLRFAGANVLTF. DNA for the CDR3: TGTGCCAGCAGCTTAAGGTTTGCTGGGGCCAACGTCCTGACTTTC.

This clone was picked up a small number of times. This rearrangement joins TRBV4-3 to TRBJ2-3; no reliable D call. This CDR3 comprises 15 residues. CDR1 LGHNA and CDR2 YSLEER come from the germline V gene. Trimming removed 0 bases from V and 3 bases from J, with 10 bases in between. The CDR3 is CASSQDWAETDTQYF. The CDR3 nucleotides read TGCGCCAGCAGCCAAGATTGGGCAGAGACAGATACGCAGTATTTT.

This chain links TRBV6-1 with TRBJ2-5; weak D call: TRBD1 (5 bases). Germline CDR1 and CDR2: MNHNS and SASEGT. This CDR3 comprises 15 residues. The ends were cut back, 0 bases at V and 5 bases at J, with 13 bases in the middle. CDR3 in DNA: TGTGCCAGCAGTGAAGCGCACCGGGCAGGGGAGACCCAGTACTTC. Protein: CASSEAHRAGETQYF.

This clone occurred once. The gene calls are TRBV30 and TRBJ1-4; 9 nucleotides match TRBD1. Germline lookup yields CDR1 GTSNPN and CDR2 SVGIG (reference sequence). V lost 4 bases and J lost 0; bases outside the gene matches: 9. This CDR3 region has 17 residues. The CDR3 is CAWTAGTGFATNEKLFF. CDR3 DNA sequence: TGTGCCTGGACAGCCGGGACAGGGTTTGCAACTAATGAAAAACTGTTTTTT.

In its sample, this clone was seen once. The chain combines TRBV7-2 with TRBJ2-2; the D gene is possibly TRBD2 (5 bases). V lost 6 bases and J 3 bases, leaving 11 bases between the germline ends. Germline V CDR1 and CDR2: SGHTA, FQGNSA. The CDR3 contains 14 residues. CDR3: CASRPGRDTGELFF. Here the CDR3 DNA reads TGTGCCAGCAGGCCGGGAAGAGACACCGGGGAGCTGTTTTTT.

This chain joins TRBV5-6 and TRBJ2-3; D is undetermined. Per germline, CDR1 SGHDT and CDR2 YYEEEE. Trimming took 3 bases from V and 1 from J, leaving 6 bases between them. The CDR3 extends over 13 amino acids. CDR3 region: CASSSARTDTQYF. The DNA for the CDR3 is TGTGCCAGCAGCTCCGCACGCACAGATACGCAGTATTTT. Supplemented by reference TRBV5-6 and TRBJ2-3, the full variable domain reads DAGVTQSPTHLIKTRGQQVTLRCSPKSGHDTVSWYQQALGQGPQFIFQYYEEEERQRGNFPDRFSGHQFPNYSSELNVNALLLGDSALYLCASSSARTDTQYFGPGTRLTVL.

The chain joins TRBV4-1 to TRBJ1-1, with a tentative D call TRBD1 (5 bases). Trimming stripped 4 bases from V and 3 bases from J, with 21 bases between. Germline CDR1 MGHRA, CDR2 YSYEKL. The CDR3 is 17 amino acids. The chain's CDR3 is CASSRQGTLEGDTEAFF. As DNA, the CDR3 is TGCGCCAGCAGCCGCCAAGGGACTTTGGAGGGTGACACTGAAGCTTTCTTT.

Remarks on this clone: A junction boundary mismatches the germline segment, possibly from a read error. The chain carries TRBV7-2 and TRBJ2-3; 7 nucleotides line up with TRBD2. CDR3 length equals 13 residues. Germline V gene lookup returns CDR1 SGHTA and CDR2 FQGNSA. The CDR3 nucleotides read TGTGCCAGCAGCTTCAGGTTGGGTGGCGGGGGACTTTGG. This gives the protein CASSFRLGGGGLW.

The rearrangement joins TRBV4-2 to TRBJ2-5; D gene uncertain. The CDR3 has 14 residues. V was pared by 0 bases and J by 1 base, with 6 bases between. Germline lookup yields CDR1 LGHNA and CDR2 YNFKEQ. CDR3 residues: CASSQDLAQETQYF. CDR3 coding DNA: TGTGCCAGCAGCCAAGATTTGGCCCAAGAGACCCAGTACTTC.

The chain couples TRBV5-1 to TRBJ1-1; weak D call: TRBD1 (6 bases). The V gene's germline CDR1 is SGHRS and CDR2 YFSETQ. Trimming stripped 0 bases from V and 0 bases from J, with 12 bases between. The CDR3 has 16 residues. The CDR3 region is CASSLGGADMNTEAFF. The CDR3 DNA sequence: TGCGCCAGCAGCTTGGGGGGGGCCGATATGAACACTGAAGCTTTCTTT. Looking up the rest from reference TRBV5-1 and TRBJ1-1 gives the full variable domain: KAGVTQTPRYLIKTRGQQVTLSCSPISGHRSVSWYQQTPGQGLQFLFEYFSETQRNKGNFPGRFSGRQFSNSRSEMNVSTLELGDSALYLCASSLGGADMNTEAFFGQGTRLTVV.

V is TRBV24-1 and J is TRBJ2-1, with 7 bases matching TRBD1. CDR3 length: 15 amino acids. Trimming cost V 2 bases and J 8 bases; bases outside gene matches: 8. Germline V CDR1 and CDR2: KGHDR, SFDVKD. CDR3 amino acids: CATSDYDRESDEQFF. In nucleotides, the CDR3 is TGTGCCACCAGTGATTATGACAGGGAGTCGGATGAGCAGTTCTTC.

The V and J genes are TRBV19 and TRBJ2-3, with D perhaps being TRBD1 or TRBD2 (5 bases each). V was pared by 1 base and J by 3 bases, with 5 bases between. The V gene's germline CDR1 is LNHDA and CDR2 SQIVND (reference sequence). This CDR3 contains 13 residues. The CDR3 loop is CASSIGGTDTQYF. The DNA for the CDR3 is TGTGCCAGTAGTATAGGGGGGACAGATACGCAGTATTTT.

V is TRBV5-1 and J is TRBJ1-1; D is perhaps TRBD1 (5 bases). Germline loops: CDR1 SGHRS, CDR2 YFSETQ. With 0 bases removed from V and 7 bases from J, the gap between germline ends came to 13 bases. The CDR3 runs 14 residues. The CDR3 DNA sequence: TGCGCCAGCAGCTTGGCACAGGCATCGGGTGAAGCTTTCTTT. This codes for CASSLAQASGEAFF. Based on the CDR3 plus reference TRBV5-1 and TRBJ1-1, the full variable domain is KAGVTQTPRYLIKTRGQQVTLSCSPISGHRSVSWYQQTPGQGLQFLFEYFSETQRNKGNFPGRFSGRQFSNSRSEMNVSTLELGDSALYLCASSLAQASGEAFFGQGTRLTVV.

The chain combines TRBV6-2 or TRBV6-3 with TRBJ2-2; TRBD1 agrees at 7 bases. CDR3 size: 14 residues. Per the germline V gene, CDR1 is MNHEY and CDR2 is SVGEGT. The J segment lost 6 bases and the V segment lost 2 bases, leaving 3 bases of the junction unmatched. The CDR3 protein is CASSYPTGPGELFF. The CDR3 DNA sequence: TGTGCCAGCAGTTACCCGACAGGGCCCGGGGAGCTGTTTTTT.

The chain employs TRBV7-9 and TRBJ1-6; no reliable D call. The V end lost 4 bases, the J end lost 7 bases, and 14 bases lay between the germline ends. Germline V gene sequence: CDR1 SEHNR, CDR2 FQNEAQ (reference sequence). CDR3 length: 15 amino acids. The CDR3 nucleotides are TGTGCCAGCAGCTCGGGAAATTGGGTCAATTCACCCCTCCACTTT. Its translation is CASSSGNWVNSPLHF.

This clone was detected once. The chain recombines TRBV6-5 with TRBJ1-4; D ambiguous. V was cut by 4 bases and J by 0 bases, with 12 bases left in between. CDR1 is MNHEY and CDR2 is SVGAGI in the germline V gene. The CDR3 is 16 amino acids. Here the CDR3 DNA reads TGTGCCAGCAGTTCTCTCAAGAATCCAACTAATGAAAAACTGTTTTTT. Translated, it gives CASSSLKNPTNEKLFF.

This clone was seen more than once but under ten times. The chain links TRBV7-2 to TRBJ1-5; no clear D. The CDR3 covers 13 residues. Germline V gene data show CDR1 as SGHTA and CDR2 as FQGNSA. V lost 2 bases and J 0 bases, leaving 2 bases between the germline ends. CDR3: CASSLSSNQPQHF. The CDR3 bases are TGTGCCAGCAGCTTAAGTAGCAATCAGCCCCAGCATTTT.

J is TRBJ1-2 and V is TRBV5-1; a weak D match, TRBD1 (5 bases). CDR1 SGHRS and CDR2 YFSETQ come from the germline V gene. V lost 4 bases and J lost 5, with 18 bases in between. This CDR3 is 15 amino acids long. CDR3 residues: CASSRIGGELYGYTF. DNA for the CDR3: TGCGCCAGCAGCCGGATTGGGGGAGAGTTATATGGCTACACCTTC.

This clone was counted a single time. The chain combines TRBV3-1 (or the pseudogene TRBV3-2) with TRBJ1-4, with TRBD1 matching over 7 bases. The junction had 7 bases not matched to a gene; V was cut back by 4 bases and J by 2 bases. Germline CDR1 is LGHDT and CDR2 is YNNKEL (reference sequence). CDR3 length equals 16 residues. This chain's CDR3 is CASSLITGQTNEKLFF. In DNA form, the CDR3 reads TGTGCCAGCAGCCTAATCACGGGACAGACTAATGAAAAACTGTTTTTT.

The CDR3: CATSRDRRTGNTGELFF. CDR3 nucleotide sequence: TGTGCCACCAGCAGAGATCGGCGGACAGGGAACACCGGGGAGCTGTTTTTT. This rearrangement joins TRBV15 to TRBJ2-2; 7 bases line up with TRBD1. Per germline, CDR1 LNHNV and CDR2 YYDKDF (reference sequence). This CDR3 has 17 residues. The J segment lost 1 base and the V segment lost 0 bases, leaving 5 bases of the junction unmatched.

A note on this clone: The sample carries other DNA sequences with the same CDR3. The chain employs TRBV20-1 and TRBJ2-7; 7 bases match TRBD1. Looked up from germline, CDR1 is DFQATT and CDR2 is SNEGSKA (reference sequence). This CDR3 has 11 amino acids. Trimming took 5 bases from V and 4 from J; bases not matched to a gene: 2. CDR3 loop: CSAGQVYEQYF. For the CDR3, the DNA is TGCAGTGCTGGACAGGTTTACGAGCAGTACTTC.

The CDR3 region is CASRPIPSTDTQYF. DNA for the CDR3: TGCGCCAGCCGCCCGATTCCTAGCACAGATACGCAGTATTTT. The V gene is TRBV5-1, the J gene TRBJ2-3; D uncertain. In germline, CDR1 is SGHRS, CDR2 YFSETQ. V lost 7 bases, J lost 0 bases, and 12 bases lay in between. CDR3 length: 14 amino acids. The entire variable domain, with the rest obtained from reference TRBV5-1 and TRBJ2-3, is as follows: KAGVTQTPRYLIKTRGQQVTLSCSPISGHRSVSWYQQTPGQGLQFLFEYFSETQRNKGNFPGRFSGRQFSNSRSEMNVSTLELGDSALYLCASRPIPSTDTQYFGPGTRLTVL.

CDR3 nucleotide sequence: TGTGCCAGCAGTGACTCGATAGGAGCGGGAGATACGCAGTATTTT. Translated: CASSDSIGAGDTQYF. The chain has TRBV6-4 and TRBJ2-3; the D gene is possibly TRBD2 (6 bases). The CDR3 is 15 residues long. Germline-derived CDR1 and CDR2 are MRHNA and SNTAGT. V gave up 0 bases and J gave up 5 bases, with 12 bases separating them.

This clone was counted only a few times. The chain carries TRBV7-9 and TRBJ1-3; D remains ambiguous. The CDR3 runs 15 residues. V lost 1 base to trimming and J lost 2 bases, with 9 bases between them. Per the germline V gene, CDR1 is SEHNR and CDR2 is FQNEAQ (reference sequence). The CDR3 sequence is CASSLDGQAGNTIYF. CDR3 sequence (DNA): TGTGCCAGCAGCTTAGATGGCCAGGCTGGAAACACCATATATTTT.